One and the same sample provided the 14 T cell receptor beta chains below, sequenced in a study of blood T cell repertoires in COVID-19. Assay used: immunoSEQ multiplex PCR; TCRdb lists only in-frame clones, some missing. This repertoire shows approximately 200,000 clones, about 85% found once; its top ten account for about 2.2%. The source material was PBMCs or T cells enriched from blood (not recorded which). These receptors were obtained from a woman in her 30s who had recovered from COVID-19.

The chain employs TRBV7-9 and TRBJ2-7, with D hard to call. There are 15 residues in the CDR3. Deletions cut 2 bases from V and 5 bases from J, with 16 bases between. Germline-derived CDR1 and CDR2 are SEHNR and FQNEAQ (reference sequence). The chain's CDR3 is CASSLIRVISNEQYF. CDR3 coding DNA: TGTGCCAGCAGCTTAATCCGGGTTATCTCGAACGAGCAGTACTTC.

The V call is TRBV7-2, the J call TRBJ1-1; the D gene is possibly TRBD1 (6 bases). There are 14 residues in the CDR3. Trimming pared 2 bases from V and 5 bases from J, leaving 12 bases between. CDR1 is SGHTA and CDR2 is FQGNSA in the germline V gene. The CDR3 sequence is CASSLSSRGTEAFF. DNA of the CDR3: TGTGCCAGCAGCTTATCGTCGAGGGGGACTGAAGCTTTCTTT.

The V gene is TRBV20-1, the J gene TRBJ1-1; D is ambiguous. With 5 bases removed from V and 6 bases from J, the gap between germline ends came to 10 bases. Germline V lookup: CDR1 DFQATT, CDR2 SNEGSKA (reference sequence). The CDR3 sequence is 11 residues long. CDR3 nucleotides: TGCAGTGCTTCCCGGGTTTCTGAAGCTTTCTTT. Amino acid sequence: CSASRVSEAFF.

The chain combines TRBV18 with TRBJ1-2; the match to TRBD1 covers 10 bases. Germline V CDR1 and CDR2: KGHSH, LQKENI. V trimming: 5 bases; J trimming: 7 bases; junction bases outside the gene matches: 13. There are 16 residues in the CDR3. This CDR3 reads CASSSGQGPVLGGYTF. Written as DNA, the CDR3 is TGTGCCAGCTCATCGGGACAGGGGCCCGTCCTTGGTGGCTACACCTTC.

The chain uses TRBV19 and TRBJ1-4; D is perhaps TRBD1 (6 bases). Trimming pared 4 bases from V and 5 bases from J, leaving 11 bases between. Germline values: CDR1 LNHDA, CDR2 SQIVND (reference sequence). This CDR3 is 14 amino acids long. DNA for the CDR3: TGTGCCAGTAGTAGGGACATCCGGAATGAAAAACTGTTTTTT. Amino acids: CASSRDIRNEKLFF.

The V gene is TRBV2, the J gene TRBJ1-5; D is possibly TRBD1 (6 bases). The CDR3 is 15 residues long. The V end was cut by 6 bases, the J end by 6 bases, with 18 bases between. The germline V gene encodes CDR1 SNHLY and CDR2 FYNNEI. The CDR3 loop is CASSWTDPTGQPQHF. Here the CDR3 DNA reads TGTGCCAGCAGCTGGACAGATCCGACGGGTCAGCCCCAGCATTTT.

The chain carries TRBV6-8 and TRBJ1-1, with 7 nucleotides matching TRBD1. V was pared by 4 bases and J by 1 base, with 6 bases of the junction left unmatched. Germline V CDR1 and CDR2: MNHGY, SAAAGT. The CDR3 contains 15 residues. The CDR3 DNA sequence: TGTGCCAGCAGTTTTCCTGACAGGGCGAACACTGAAGCTTTCTTT. This encodes CASSFPDRANTEAFF.

The rearrangement joins TRBV19 to TRBJ1-2, with TRBD1 identical over 7 bases. V was clipped by 5 bases and J by 7 bases; unmatched bases: 10. The CDR3 extends over 14 amino acids. Germline CDR1 reads LNHDA; CDR2 reads SQIVND (reference sequence). CDR3 in DNA: TGTGCCAGTAGTCCCGGGACAGTGGAGGCTGGCTACACCTTC. Translated: CASSPGTVEAGYTF.

The chain couples TRBV24-1 to TRBJ1-2; a possible D gene is TRBD1 (6 bases). Trimming took 6 bases from V and 8 from J, leaving 12 bases between them. CDR1 KGHDR and CDR2 SFDVKD come from the germline V gene. CDR3 size: 12 residues. The CDR3 here is CATSITGKGYTF. CDR3 bases: TGTGCCACCAGTATCACAGGGAAAGGCTACACCTTC.

This clone was detected only a few times. This rearrangement joins TRBV6-5 to TRBJ1-1; a weak D match, TRBD1 (5 bases). The CDR3 covers 15 residues. CDR1 and CDR2 from the germline V gene are MNHEY and SVGAGI. The V end lost 6 bases, the J end lost 3 bases, and 17 bases lay between the germline ends. The CDR3 region has the DNA TGTGCCAGCAGACCCTCAGGGACTTCCGACACTGAAGCTTTCTTT. Translated: CASRPSGTSDTEAFF.

This clone was observed once. The J gene is TRBJ2-1, the V gene TRBV2; D remains ambiguous. Germline values: CDR1 SNHLY, CDR2 FYNNEI. The CDR3 contains 14 residues. The germline V and J ends were trimmed by 4 bases and 3 bases, with 10 bases remaining between them. In DNA, the CDR3 is TGTGCCAGCAGTGTCAGGTACGGCTACAATGAGCAGTTCTTC. Its protein is CASSVRYGYNEQFF.

This rearrangement joins TRBV9 to TRBJ2-1; 9 bases align to TRBD2. V shed 0 bases and J 8 bases; nucleotides not matched to a gene: 3. The CDR3 is made up of 14 amino acids. Per germline, CDR1 SGDLS and CDR2 YYNGEE. The CDR3 loop reads CASSVDAGGYEQFF. The CDR3 bases are TGTGCCAGCAGCGTAGATGCGGGGGGGTATGAGCAGTTCTTC.

This clone was counted a few times. This chain connects TRBV18 to TRBJ1-5; 10 bases line up with TRBD1. Germline V gives CDR1 KGHSH, CDR2 LQKENI. Germline trimming cut 3 bases from V and 9 bases from J; bases unmatched to any gene: 2. This CDR3 region has 13 residues. The CDR3 sequence is CASSPGQGWPQHF. The CDR3 coding sequence is TGTGCCAGCTCACCGGGACAGGGGTGGCCCCAGCATTTT. The full variable domain, with the rest looked up from reference TRBV18 and TRBJ1-5, is NAGVMQNPRHLVRRRGQEARLRCSPMKGHSHVYWYRQLPEEGLKFMVYLQKENIIDESGMPKERFSAEFPKEGPSILRIQQVVRGDSAAYFCASSPGQGWPQHFGDGTRLSIL.

This chain uses TRBV9 with TRBJ2-5, with D possibly TRBD1 on 5 matching bases. Germline CDR1 reads SGDLS; CDR2 reads YYNGEE. The V end was cut by 3 bases, the J end by 1 base, with 7 bases between. The CDR3 sequence is 13 residues long. CDR3 DNA sequence: TGTGCCAGCAGCGCACAGGTCCAAGAGACCCAGTACTTC. Translation: CASSAQVQETQYF.